This is a list of T cell receptor beta chains from one sample in a study of blood T cell repertoires in COVID-19. Data came from immunoSEQ multiplex PCR; TCRdb stores just in-frame clones and leaves some out. The sample shows 140,000 to 150,000 clones, approximately 84% of them seen only once. The material sequenced was PBMCs or T cells enriched from blood (not recorded which). The receptors were gathered from a woman between 50 and 59 years old with acute COVID-19. Each CDR3 is given with its conserved first and last residue. The order of the fields is D gene, CDR3 length, V gene, J gene, clone size, CDR3 DNA, CDR3 protein. A D gene is named only where the DNA matches it firmly. For some rows the clone size is stated as once, few or many, or as a class when expanded; others skip it.

d_gene: .
len: 12
v_gene: TRBV7-9
j_gene: TRBJ2-1
abundance: .
CDR3nt: TGTGCCAGCAGCTTCCTAGCAGCTGAGCAGTTCTTC
CDR3aa: CASSFLAAEQFF

d_gene: .
len: 13
v_gene: TRBV11-3
j_gene: TRBJ2-7
abundance: few
CDR3nt: TGTGCCAGCGCCCTAGCGACCCCCTACGAGCAGTACTTC
CDR3aa: CASALATPYEQYF

d_gene: TRBD1
len: 15
v_gene: TRBV3-1/TRBV3-2
j_gene: TRBJ2-7
abundance: .
CDR3nt: TGTGCCAGCAGCCCAGACAGGGCCCGCTCCTACGAGCAGTACTTC
CDR3aa: CASSPDRARSYEQYF

d_gene: TRBD1
len: 14
v_gene: TRBV25-1
j_gene: TRBJ1-2
abundance: .
CDR3nt: TGTGCCAGCAGTGACTACGACAGGGTCCATGGCTACACCTTC
CDR3aa: CASSDYDRVHGYTF

d_gene: .
len: 15
v_gene: TRBV11-1
j_gene: TRBJ2-2
abundance: .
CDR3nt: TGTGCCAGCAGCCTATTCAGGGTTAGGACCGGGGAGCTGTTTTTT
CDR3aa: CASSLFRVRTGELFF

d_gene: .
len: 15
v_gene: TRBV4-1
j_gene: TRBJ1-2
abundance: .
CDR3nt: TGCGCCAGCAGCCAAGAAGAGGGCCGTCCCTATGGCTACACCTTC
CDR3aa: CASSQEEGRPYGYTF

d_gene: .
len: 14
v_gene: TRBV7-2
j_gene: TRBJ1-2
abundance: .
CDR3nt: TGTGCCAGCAGCTTAGTTCAGGGCTTATACGGCTACACCTTC
CDR3aa: CASSLVQGLYGYTF

d_gene: TRBD1
len: 14
v_gene: TRBV27
j_gene: TRBJ2-7
abundance: .
CDR3nt: TGTGCCAGCAGTCCATGGGACAGGGGGTACGAGCAGTACTTC
CDR3aa: CASSPWDRGYEQYF

d_gene: .
len: 13
v_gene: TRBV12-3/TRBV12-4
j_gene: TRBJ2-1
abundance: .
CDR3nt: TGTGCCAGCAGTTCTAGGGGTTGGGGTGAGCAGTTCTTC
CDR3aa: CASSSRGWGEQFF

d_gene: .
len: 14
v_gene: TRBV7-8
j_gene: TRBJ1-2
abundance: .
CDR3nt: TGTGCCAGCAGCTCCAGGGCAGATGGGTATGGCTACACCTTC
CDR3aa: CASSSRADGYGYTF

d_gene: .
len: 18
v_gene: TRBV6-2/TRBV6-3
j_gene: TRBJ2-6
abundance: .
CDR3nt: TGTGCCAGCAGTCGTTATCATCAGGGGAGCTCTGGGGCCAACGTCCTGACTTTC
CDR3aa: CASSRYHQGSSGANVLTF

d_gene: TRBD2
len: 13
v_gene: TRBV10-3
j_gene: TRBJ2-7
abundance: once
CDR3nt: TGTGCCACCCGAGGCGGGGGGTCTGGCGAGCAGTACTTC
CDR3aa: CATRGGGSGEQYF

d_gene: .
len: 15
v_gene: TRBV11-3
j_gene: TRBJ2-1
abundance: few
CDR3nt: TGTGCCAGCAGCTCGCCCGGGTCCCTAAGCCCCGAACAGTTCTTC
CDR3aa: CASSSPGSLSPEQFF

d_gene: TRBD1
len: 16
v_gene: TRBV7-9
j_gene: TRBJ1-1
abundance: .
CDR3nt: TGTGCCAGCAGCCCAGGACCCTCGGGACAGGACACTGAAGCTTTCTTT
CDR3aa: CASSPGPSGQDTEAFF

d_gene: .
len: 18
v_gene: TRBV7-5
j_gene: TRBJ1-1
abundance: few
CDR3nt: TGTGTCAGAAGCTCCACCCCAGGGGACAGAAGGCGGGGCACTGAAGCTTTCTTT
CDR3aa: CVRSSTPGDRRRGTEAFF

d_gene: .
len: 13
v_gene: TRBV10-3
j_gene: TRBJ1-1
abundance: few
CDR3nt: TGTGCCATCAGGGAGGAGCCGAACACTGAAGCTTTCTTT
CDR3aa: CAIREEPNTEAFF

d_gene: .
len: 16
v_gene: TRBV2
j_gene: TRBJ2-2
abundance: .
CDR3nt: TGTGCCAGCAGCAGGTCCGGGACAAGGAACACCGGGGAGCTGTTTTTT
CDR3aa: CASSRSGTRNTGELFF

d_gene: .
len: 15
v_gene: TRBV5-1
j_gene: TRBJ2-1
abundance: few
CDR3nt: TGCGCCAGCAGCTTGAGCGGCAGCTCCTACAATGAGCAGTTCTTC
CDR3aa: CASSLSGSSYNEQFF

d_gene: .
len: 14
v_gene: TRBV5-1
j_gene: TRBJ1-1
abundance: .
CDR3nt: TGCGCCAGCAGCTTGGGGCAGGAGGTATCTGAAGCTTTCTTT
CDR3aa: CASSLGQEVSEAFF

d_gene: TRBD1
len: 14
v_gene: TRBV6-5
j_gene: TRBJ1-5
abundance: .
CDR3nt: TGTGCCAGCAGGACCGGGACAGGGGACCAGCCCCAGCATTTT
CDR3aa: CASRTGTGDQPQHF

d_gene: .
len: 14
v_gene: TRBV3-1/TRBV3-2
j_gene: TRBJ2-7
abundance: .
CDR3nt: TGTGCCAGCAGACGGGACATGAGCTCCTACGAGCAGTACTTC
CDR3aa: CASRRDMSSYEQYF

d_gene: .
len: 10
v_gene: TRBV2
j_gene: TRBJ2-7
abundance: .
CDR3nt: TGTGCCAGCAGTGTTCTCGAGCAGTACTTC
CDR3aa: CASSVLEQYF

d_gene: .
len: 15
v_gene: TRBV11-2
j_gene: TRBJ2-5
abundance: .
CDR3nt: TGTGCCAGCAGCTCCCAGGTAGTCGTCCAAGAGACCCAGTACTTC
CDR3aa: CASSSQVVVQETQYF

d_gene: .
len: 15
v_gene: TRBV7-2
j_gene: TRBJ1-1
abundance: .
CDR3nt: TGTGCCAGCAGCTTAGCTCGGGGGGCGCGAACTGAAGCTTTCTTT
CDR3aa: CASSLARGARTEAFF

d_gene: .
len: 18
v_gene: TRBV11-3
j_gene: TRBJ2-7
abundance: .
CDR3nt: TGTGCCAGCAGCTTAGATTACATGGAGTCGGATATTTCCTACGAGCAGTACTTC
CDR3aa: CASSLDYMESDISYEQYF

d_gene: TRBD2
len: 15
v_gene: TRBV27
j_gene: TRBJ2-1
abundance: .
CDR3nt: TGTGCCAGCAGTGGCCGGGGGGGGAGTGGTGATGAGCAGTTCTTC
CDR3aa: CASSGRGGSGDEQFF